This T cell receptor beta chain is from a study of OX40 agonist ivuxolimab in advanced cancers. Study background: Three patients showed partial responses: one hepatocellular carcinoma and two cutaneous melanoma cases.

Assay used: immunoSEQ multiplex PCR; TCRdb lists only in-frame clones, some missing. The sample records 90,000 to 100,000 clones, 70% to 90% being singletons. The source was CD4+ or CD8+ T cells sorted from blood, collected in a trial of the OX40 agonist ivuxolimab. The receptor was isolated from an adult with an advanced solid tumor such as melanoma, head and neck, liver or kidney cancer.

The CDR3 here is CASSYGEGATEAFF. The CDR3, as DNA: TGTGCCAGCTCTTATGGGGAGGGAGCCACTGAAGCTTTCTTT. The chain employs TRBV18 and TRBJ1-1; D is uncertain. The germline gives CDR1 KGHSH, CDR2 LQKENI. This CDR3 is built from 14 residues. Trimming left V 6 bases short and J 4 bases short, with 15 bases between.